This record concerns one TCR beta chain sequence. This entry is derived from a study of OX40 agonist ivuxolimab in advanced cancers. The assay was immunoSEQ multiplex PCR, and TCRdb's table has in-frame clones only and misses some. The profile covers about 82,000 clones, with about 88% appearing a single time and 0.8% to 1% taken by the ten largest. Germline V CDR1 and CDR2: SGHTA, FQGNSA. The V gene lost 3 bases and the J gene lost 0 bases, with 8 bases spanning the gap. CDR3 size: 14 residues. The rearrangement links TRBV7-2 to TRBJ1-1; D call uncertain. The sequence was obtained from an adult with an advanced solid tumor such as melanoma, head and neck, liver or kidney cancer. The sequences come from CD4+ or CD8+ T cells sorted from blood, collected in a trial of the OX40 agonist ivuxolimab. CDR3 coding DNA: TGTGCCAGCAGCTTGAACAGAATGAACACTGAAGCTTTCTTT. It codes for CASSLNRMNTEAFF.